Listed below are T cell receptor beta chains from one sample, sequenced in a study of T cells expressing NK-cell markers. TCRdb derives one entry per CDR3 protein from the 5' RACE reads, leaving out DNA. The sample totals about 150,000 distinct CDR3 sequences. Sequencing was carried out using blood T cells: a sorted CD56 or NKG2C T cell subset, CD4+ or CD8+ T cells, or bulk PBMC T cells (not recorded which). These receptors came from a man aged 18 to 35 in good health. CDR3s include the opening cysteine and the closing phenylalanine or tryptophan.

CDR3aa,v_gene,j_gene
CASSPQPYTDTQYF,TRBV7-2,TRBJ2-3
CASRDDRGANTEAFF,TRBV6-1,TRBJ1-1
CASSSGTGGSQPQHF,TRBV7-8,TRBJ1-5
CASSNRQLSNEKLFF,TRBV13,TRBJ1-4
CASSSGTSGYNEQFF,TRBV7-9,TRBJ2-1
CASSIDAGTAAFF,TRBV19,TRBJ1-1
CASSLSGGGGDTEAFF,TRBV27,TRBJ1-1
CASSVEASRTDTQYF,TRBV9,TRBJ2-3
CAWYAAGHYNEQFF,TRBV30,TRBJ2-1
CASSLRERTGELFF,TRBV7-8,TRBJ2-2
CASSPVEGGGADTQYF,TRBV5-1,TRBJ2-3
CASSYSELAGAYNEQFF,TRBV6-5,TRBJ2-1
CASSEDAGWGTEAFF,TRBV6-1,TRBJ1-1
CSVGLTGPLGYTF,TRBV29-1,TRBJ1-2
CASSPDRPMNTEAFF,TRBV5-4,TRBJ1-1
CASSLGTSGNTGELFF,TRBV27,TRBJ2-2
CASSRLAGETLYEQYF,TRBV3-1,TRBJ2-7
CASSVPWDGAQYF,TRBV12-3/TRBV12-4,TRBJ2-3
CASSPVIRDTDTQYF,TRBV4-1,TRBJ2-3
CASSARTSGRNEQFF,TRBV2,TRBJ2-1
CASSYEAPGENTEAFF,TRBV6-5,TRBJ1-1
CATATGGNNQPQHF,TRBV19,TRBJ1-5
CASSLERGGQETQYF,TRBV7-2,TRBJ2-5
CATQEPDRGTEQYF,TRBV28,TRBJ2-7
CSARFRGIHEQFF,TRBV20-1,TRBJ2-1
CASQYGTGTSEQYF,TRBV28,TRBJ2-7
CASSSSISVGNEQFF,TRBV5-1,TRBJ2-1
CASSQRGEYNEQFF,TRBV7-3,TRBJ2-1
CASSLELQGGDEAFF,TRBV7-9,TRBJ1-1
CASSLVLAGGPGNEQFF,TRBV11-2,TRBJ2-1
CASTGVTEAFF,TRBV7-9,TRBJ1-1
CASSRAFGNTIYF,TRBV12-3/TRBV12-4,TRBJ1-3
CASSQSVALLPLYNEQFF,TRBV4-3,TRBJ2-1
CASSLYRGDEQFF,TRBV4-1,TRBJ2-1
CASSQDRTDTYNEQFF,TRBV4-1,TRBJ2-1
CASSPLGGYAYNEQFF,TRBV7-6,TRBJ2-1
CASEERGSGANVLTF,TRBV2,TRBJ2-6
CASTPNRDRESTDTQYF,TRBV5-8,TRBJ2-3
CASSKGSRDYEQYF,TRBV25-1,TRBJ2-7
CASSLDRGWETQYF,TRBV5-6,TRBJ2-5
CASSFRLSGETQYF,TRBV27,TRBJ2-5
CAIGLAGGGLGSLETQYF,TRBV7-6,TRBJ2-5